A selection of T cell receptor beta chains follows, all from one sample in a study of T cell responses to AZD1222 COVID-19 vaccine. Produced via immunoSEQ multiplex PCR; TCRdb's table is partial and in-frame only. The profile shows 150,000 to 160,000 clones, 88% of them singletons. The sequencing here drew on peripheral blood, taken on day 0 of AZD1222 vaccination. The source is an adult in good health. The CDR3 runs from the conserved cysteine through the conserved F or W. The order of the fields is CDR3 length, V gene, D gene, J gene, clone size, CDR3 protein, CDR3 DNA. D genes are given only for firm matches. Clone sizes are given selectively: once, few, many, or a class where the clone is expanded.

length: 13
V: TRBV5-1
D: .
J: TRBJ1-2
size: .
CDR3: CASSLSGAYGYTF
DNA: TGCGCCAGCAGCTTGTCAGGGGCCTATGGCTACACCTTC

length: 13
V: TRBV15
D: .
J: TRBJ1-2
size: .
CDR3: CATSKTGYYGYTF
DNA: TGTGCCACCAGCAAAACAGGGTACTATGGCTACACCTTC

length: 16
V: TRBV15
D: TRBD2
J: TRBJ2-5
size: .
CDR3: CATSRGLAGVGETQYF
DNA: TGTGCCACCAGCCGGGGACTAGCGGGGGTAGGGGAGACCCAGTACTTC

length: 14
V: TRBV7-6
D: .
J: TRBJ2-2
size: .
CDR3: CASRKGAGFGELFF
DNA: TGTGCCAGCAGAAAGGGGGCGGGGTTTGGGGAGCTGTTTTTT

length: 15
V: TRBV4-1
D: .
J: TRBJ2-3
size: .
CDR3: CASSQVGRGEDTQYF
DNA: TGCGCCAGCAGCCAAGTTGGCAGGGGAGAAGATACGCAGTATTTT

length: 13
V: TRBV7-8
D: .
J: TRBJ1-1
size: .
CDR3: CASSLTGYTEAFF
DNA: TGTGCCAGCAGCTTAACAGGATACACTGAAGCTTTCTTT

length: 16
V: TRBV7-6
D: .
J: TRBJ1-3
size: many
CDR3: CASSLFSFGSGNTIYF
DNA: TGTGCCAGCAGCTTATTCAGTTTCGGCTCTGGAAACACCATATATTTT

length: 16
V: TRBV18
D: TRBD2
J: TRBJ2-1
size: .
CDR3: CASSLQTSGTYNEQFF
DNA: TGTGCCAGCTCACTACAGACTAGCGGGACTTACAATGAGCAGTTCTTC

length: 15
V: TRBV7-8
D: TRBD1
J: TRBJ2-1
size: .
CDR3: CASSPRDRVNNEQFF
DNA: TGTGCCAGCTCTCCCCGGGACAGGGTAAACAATGAGCAGTTCTTC

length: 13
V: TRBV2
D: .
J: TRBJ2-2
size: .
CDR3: CASSAPNTGELFF
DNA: TGTGCCAGCAGTGCACCAAACACCGGGGAGCTGTTTTTT

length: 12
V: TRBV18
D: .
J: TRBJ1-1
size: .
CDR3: CASSPLGRGAFF
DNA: TGTGCCAGCTCACCCCTGGGGCGCGGGGCTTTCTTT

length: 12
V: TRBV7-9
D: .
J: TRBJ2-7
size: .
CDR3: CASSLGLAEQYF
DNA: TGTGCCAGCAGCTTAGGGCTGGCCGAGCAGTACTTC

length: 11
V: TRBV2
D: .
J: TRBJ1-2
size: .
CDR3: CARGGTGGYTF
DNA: TGTGCCAGAGGGGGAACGGGTGGCTACACCTTC

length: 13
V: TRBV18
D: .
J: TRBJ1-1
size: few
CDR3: CASSPGKNTEAFF
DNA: TGTGCCAGCTCGCCCGGGAAGAACACTGAAGCTTTCTTT

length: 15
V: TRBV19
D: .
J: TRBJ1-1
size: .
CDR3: CASTQAGGMNTEAFF
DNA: TGTGCCAGTACACAAGCGGGGGGGATGAACACTGAAGCTTTCTTT

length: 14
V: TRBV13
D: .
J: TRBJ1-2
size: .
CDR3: CASSPEVGAGGYTF
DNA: TGTGCCAGCAGCCCAGAGGTGGGGGCGGGAGGCTACACCTTC

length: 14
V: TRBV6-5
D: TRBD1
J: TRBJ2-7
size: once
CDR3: CASSYPGQGYEQYF
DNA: TGTGCCAGCAGTTACCCGGGACAGGGCTACGAGCAGTACTTC

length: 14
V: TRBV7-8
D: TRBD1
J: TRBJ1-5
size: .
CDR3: CASSPGTGRQPQHF
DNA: TGTGCCAGCAGCCCCGGGACAGGGAGACAGCCCCAGCATTTT

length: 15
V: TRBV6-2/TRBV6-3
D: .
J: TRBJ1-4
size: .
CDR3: CASSYVGSTNEKLFF
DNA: TGTGCCAGCAGTTACGTGGGGTCGACTAATGAAAAACTGTTTTTT

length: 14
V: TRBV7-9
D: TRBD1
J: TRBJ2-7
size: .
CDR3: CASSKGGTGAEQYF
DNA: TGTGCCAGCAGCAAAGGGGGGACAGGGGCCGAGCAGTACTTC

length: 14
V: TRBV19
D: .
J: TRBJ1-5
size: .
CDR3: CASSSGTPNQPQHF
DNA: TGTGCCAGTAGCTCCGGGACACCGAATCAGCCCCAGCATTTT

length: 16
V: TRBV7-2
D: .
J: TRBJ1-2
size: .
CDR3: CASSLASGATNYGYTF
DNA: TGTGCCAGCAGCTTAGCGTCTGGGGCCACCAACTATGGCTACACCTTC

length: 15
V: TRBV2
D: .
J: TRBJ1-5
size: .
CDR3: CASSERGDSNQPQHF
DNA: TGTGCCAGCAGTGAACGGGGAGATAGCAATCAGCCCCAGCATTTT

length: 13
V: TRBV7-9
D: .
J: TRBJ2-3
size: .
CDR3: CASSLAPGATQYF
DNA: TGTGCCAGCAGCTTAGCGCCCGGCGCTACGCAGTATTTT

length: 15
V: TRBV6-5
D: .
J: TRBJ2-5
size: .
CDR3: CASSPGWQLEETQYF
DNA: TGTGCCAGCAGTCCTGGATGGCAGCTCGAAGAGACCCAGTACTTC

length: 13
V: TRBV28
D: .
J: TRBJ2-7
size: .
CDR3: CASSFHVTYEQYF
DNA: TGTGCCAGCAGTTTCCACGTAACCTACGAGCAGTACTTC

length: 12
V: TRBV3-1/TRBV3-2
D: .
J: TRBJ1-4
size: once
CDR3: CASSRLGEKLFF
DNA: TGTGCCAGCAGTCGTCTGGGAGAAAAACTGTTTTTT

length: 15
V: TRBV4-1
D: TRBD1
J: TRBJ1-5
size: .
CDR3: CASSQGRTGGQPQHF
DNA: TGCGCCAGCAGCCAAGGTCGGACAGGGGGGCAGCCCCAGCATTTT